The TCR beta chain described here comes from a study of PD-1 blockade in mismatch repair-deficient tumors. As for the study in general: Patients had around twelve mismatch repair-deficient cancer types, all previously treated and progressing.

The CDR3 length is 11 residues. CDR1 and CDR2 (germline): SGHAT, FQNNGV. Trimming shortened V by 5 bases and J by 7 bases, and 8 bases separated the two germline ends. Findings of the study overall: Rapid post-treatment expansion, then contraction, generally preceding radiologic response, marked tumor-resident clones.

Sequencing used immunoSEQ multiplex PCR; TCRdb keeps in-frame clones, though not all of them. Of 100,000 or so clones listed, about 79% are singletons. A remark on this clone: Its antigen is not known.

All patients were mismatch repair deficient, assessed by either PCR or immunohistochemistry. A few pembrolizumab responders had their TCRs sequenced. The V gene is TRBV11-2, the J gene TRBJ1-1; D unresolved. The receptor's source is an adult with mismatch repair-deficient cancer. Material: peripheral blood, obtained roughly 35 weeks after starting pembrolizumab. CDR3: CASSPGGEAFF. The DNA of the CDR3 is TGTGCCAGCAGCCCAGGCGGTGAAGCTTTCTTT.